This T cell receptor beta chain was recorded in a study of siplizumab effects on memory and regulatory T cells. Libraries were prepared by immunoSEQ multiplex PCR; TCRdb keeps only in-frame clonotypes and omits some of them. The sample shows approximately 100,000 clones, approximately 92% of them seen only once. CDR3 length: 14 residues. The germline gives CDR1 SGHDN, CDR2 FVKESK. Trimming took off 4 bases at V and 1 base at J, with 10 bases between the two ends. The sequence derives from a human donor in good health. The V call is TRBV14, the J call TRBJ1-1, with D perhaps matching TRBD1 (5 bases). The sequenced sample consisted of non-Treg CD4+ T cells sorted from blood. CDR3 in DNA: TGTGCCAGCAGCCGACAGTTAACGAACACTGAAGCTTTCTTT. It codes for CASSRQLTNTEAFF.